The clone carrying this TCR beta chain was counted ten times or more. The antigen is not known. Time point specified: blood at routine non-recurrence follow-up after resection. From tumor, nontumor lung or frozen PBMC, whole RNA was taken unsorted for sequencing. TCRdb passed the 5' RACE reads through MiXCR, listing each CDR3 protein once. The sample lists about 16,000 distinct CDR3 sequences; approximately 6.8% were seen once. Germline V gene data show CDR1 as SGDLS and CDR2 as YYNGEE. V gave up 3 bases and J gave up 3 bases, with 10 bases separating them. This CDR3 region has 14 residues. The data are from a study of spatial heterogeneity in lung cancer. Regarding the study as a whole: Tumor TCRs that were ubiquitous and expanded showed up in blood more at resection than follow-up.

The chain couples TRBV9 to TRBJ1-5, with D tentatively TRBD1 (5 bases). This specimen was PBMCs, taken at follow-up. The receptor comes from a male donor with early-stage non-small cell lung cancer. CDR3 DNA: TGTGCCAGCAGCGACGGGACGGACAATCAGCCCCAGCATTTT. It codes for CASSDGTDNQPQHF. The full variable domain, in which reference TRBV9 and TRBJ1-5 provide the parts outside the CDR3, is DSGVTQTPKHLITATGQRVTLRCSPRSGDLSVYWYQQSLDQGLQFLIQYYNGEERAKGNILERFSAQQFPDLHSELNLSSLELGDSALYFCASSDGTDNQPQHFGDGTRLSIL.